The text below deals with one T cell receptor beta chain. Its antigen is currently unknown. This specimen belongs to a study of T cells in Graves' hyperthyroidism and ophthalmopathy. Overall study results and limits: Separating ophthalmopathy from stable hyperthyroidism was achieved by a 13 V-J model. The majority of expanded thyroid clonotypes above 0.001 also appeared in blood.

CDR1 is KGHDR and CDR2 is SFDVKD in the germline V gene. Losses at the gene ends were 6 bases for V and 6 bases for J; bases not matched to a gene: 2. CDR3 length equals 12 residues. The investigators amplified TCR beta CDR3 regions from RNA transcripts. The primer set for the first-round RT-PCR of the TCR CDR3 was HTBI. From the multiplex PCR reads, TCRdb called clonotypes with MiXCR, one entry per CDR3 protein. The sample yields around 570,000 distinct CDR3 sequences, about 20% seen once. The sequence derives from a man aged 40-55 years with Graves' ophthalmopathy. The rearrangement uses TRBV24-1 and TRBJ2-3; 7 nucleotides align to TRBD2. The sequenced sample was blood. CDR3 sequence (DNA): TGTGCCACCAGTCCTAGCGGCGATACGCAGTATTTT. Its protein is CATSPSGDTQYF.